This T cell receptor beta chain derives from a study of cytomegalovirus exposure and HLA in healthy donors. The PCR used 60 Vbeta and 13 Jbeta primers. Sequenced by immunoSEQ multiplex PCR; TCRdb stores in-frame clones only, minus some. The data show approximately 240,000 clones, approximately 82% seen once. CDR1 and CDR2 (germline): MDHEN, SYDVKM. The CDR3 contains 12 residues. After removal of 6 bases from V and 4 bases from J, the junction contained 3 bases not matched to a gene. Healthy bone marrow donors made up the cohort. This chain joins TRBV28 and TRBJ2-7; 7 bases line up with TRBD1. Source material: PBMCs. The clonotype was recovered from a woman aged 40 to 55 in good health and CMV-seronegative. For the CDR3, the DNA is TGTGCCAGCAGCCCCAGGGGGTACGAGCAGTACTTC. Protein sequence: CASSPRGYEQYF.